These 11 T cell receptor beta chains came from one sample sequenced in a study of lymphopenia after photon versus proton radiotherapy. This table comes from immunoSEQ multiplex PCR, and its TCRdb copy is limited to in-frame clones, with some not included. The table includes some 38,000 clones, 92% detected once. Sequences were derived from peripheral blood, sampled from a patient treated with photon-based radiotherapy. These receptors came from a man aged 55-75 years with cholangiocarcinoma.

This chain uses TRBV4-1 with TRBJ2-1; D perhaps matches TRBD2 (6 bases). CDR1 is MGHRA and CDR2 is YSYEKL in the germline V gene. Trimming took 1 base from V and 6 from J, leaving 13 bases between them. CDR3 length: 15 residues. The DNA of the CDR3 is TGCGCCAGCAGCCAAGGGGGGAGGAGCCGCAATGAGCAGTTCTTC. Protein product: CASSQGGRSRNEQFF.

The chain links TRBV7-9 to TRBJ1-4; D is perhaps TRBD1 (5 bases). The CDR3 is 15 residues long. CDR1 is SEHNR and CDR2 is FQNEAQ in the germline V gene (reference sequence). The V and J ends lost 5 bases and 4 bases respectively, with 14 bases between them. The CDR3 nucleotides read TGTGCCAGCAGCGAATCGCGGGGCAGTAATGAAAAACTGTTTTTT. It codes for CASSESRGSNEKLFF. The complete variable domain, with remaining parts taken from reference TRBV7-9 and TRBJ1-4, reads DTGVSQNPRHKITKRGQNVTFRCDPISEHNRLYWYRQTLGQGPEFLTYFQNEAQLEKSRLLSDRFSAERPKGSFSTLEIQRTEQGDSAMYLCASSESRGSNEKLFFGSGTQLSVL.

This rearrangement joins TRBV5-1 to TRBJ2-7, with D unresolved. Per the germline V gene, CDR1 is SGHRS and CDR2 is YFSETQ. Trimming removed 2 bases from V and 2 bases from J, with 11 bases in between. This CDR3 is built from 14 residues. In DNA, the CDR3 is TGCGCCAGCAGCTTCCCTGGCAGGACCTACGAGCAGTACTTC. This encodes CASSFPGRTYEQYF.

This clone was observed once. The genes are TRBV10-3 and TRBJ2-7; possibly TRBD2 for D (5 bases). The CDR3 spans 13 residues. The V end lost 0 bases, the J end lost 11 bases, and 14 bases lay between the germline ends. CDR1 is ENHRY and CDR2 is SYGVKD in the germline V gene. The CDR3 coding sequence is TGTGCCATCAGTGAGTCCGAGACGGACTTTAAGTACTTC. The encoded protein is CAISESETDFKYF.

The rearrangement joins TRBV11-1 to TRBJ2-7; 8 bases line up with TRBD1. V shed 0 bases and J 5 bases; nucleotides not matched to a gene: 9. The CDR3 has 16 amino acids. Germline CDR1 and CDR2: SGHAT and FQDESV (reference sequence). DNA for the CDR3: TGTGCCAGCAGCTTAGCGCCACCCCAGGGGGCCAACGAGCAGTACTTC. Its translation: CASSLAPPQGANEQYF.

The sample holds one count of this clone. V gene TRBV28 combines with J gene TRBJ2-7; TRBD1 is a possible D gene (7 bases). Deletions cut 6 bases from V and 0 bases from J, with 15 bases between. Per the germline V gene, CDR1 is MDHEN and CDR2 is SYDVKM. This CDR3 spans 15 amino acids. CDR3 bases: TGTGCCAGCAGCCCCGGACAGGAGGGCTCCTACGAGCAGTACTTC. It yields the protein CASSPGQEGSYEQYF.

This clone was recorded only once. This sequence joins TRBV10-3 and TRBJ2-5; D is unclear. Between the trimmed V and J ends, which lost 5 bases and 5 bases, there was a span of 12 bases. Looked up from germline, CDR1 is ENHRY and CDR2 is SYGVKD. This CDR3 spans 13 amino acids. CDR3 coding DNA: TGTGCCATCAGTCCCGACCTACGGGAGACCCAGTACTTC. The encoded protein is CAISPDLRETQYF.

This chain uses TRBV28 with TRBJ1-2; D might be TRBD1 (5 bases). Germline V CDR1 and CDR2: MDHEN, SYDVKM. V was clipped by 4 bases and J by 7 bases, with 22 bases between them. The CDR3 spans 16 residues. The CDR3 sequence is CASSSSPGLRKGGYTF. CDR3 in DNA: TGTGCCAGCAGTTCTTCTCCGGGACTCCGAAAGGGTGGCTACACCTTC.

V and J are TRBV10-3 and TRBJ2-7; 9 positions agree with TRBD1. The CDR3 totals 11 residues. V lost 8 bases, J lost 9 bases, and 5 bases stayed unmatched. Germline V gene sequence: CDR1 ENHRY, CDR2 SYGVKD. CDR3 region: CAISRGQGQYF. The CDR3 DNA is TGTGCCATCTCCAGGGGACAGGGGCAGTACTTC.

The V call is TRBV5-6, the J call TRBJ1-1; D is ambiguous. Germline lookup yields CDR1 SGHDT and CDR2 YYEEEE. The CDR3 extends over 15 amino acids. V gave up 4 bases and J gave up 2 bases, with 15 bases separating them. The CDR3 here is CASSGYRTGNTEAFF. For the CDR3, the DNA is TGTGCCAGCAGCGGATACCGGACGGGCAACACTGAAGCTTTCTTT. The full variable domain, its missing parts supplied by reference TRBV5-6 and TRBJ1-1, is DAGVTQSPTHLIKTRGQQVTLRCSPKSGHDTVSWYQQALGQGPQFIFQYYEEEERQRGNFPDRFSGHQFPNYSSELNVNALLLGDSALYLCASSGYRTGNTEAFFGQGTRLTVV.

In DNA, the CDR3 is TGTGCCAGTGGGGGCTTTTACACTGAAGCTTTCTTT. It yields the protein CASGGFYTEAFF. V is TRBV19 and J is TRBJ1-1; the D gene is possibly TRBD1 (6 bases). Germline V gene data show CDR1 as LNHDA and CDR2 as SQIVND (reference sequence). With 8 bases removed from V and 3 bases from J, the gap between germline ends came to 10 bases. The CDR3 has 12 amino acids.